These 22 T cell receptor beta chains share one sample of origin, sequenced in a study of CD8+ T cells in alopecia areata. Sequencing used cDNA as its template, made by extracting RNA and reverse transcribing it. Profiled with immunoSEQ multiplex PCR; TCRdb holds only in-frame clones, not every one. Of 150,000 or so clones in the sample, approximately 45% were seen once. Input material: CD4+ T cells sorted from blood. The receptor set was obtained from a human donor with alopecia areata.

There are a few counts of this clone. V and J are TRBV9 and TRBJ1-5, with unresolved D. Germline CDR1 is SGDLS and CDR2 is YYNGEE. The length of the CDR3 is 15 residues. Trimming pared 0 bases from V and 2 bases from J, leaving 9 bases between. This CDR3 reads CASSVGEGRNQPQHF. In DNA form, the CDR3 reads TGTGCCAGCAGCGTAGGGGAAGGGCGCAATCAGCCCCAGCATTTT.

The rearrangement uses TRBV2 and TRBJ2-2; 11 bases map to TRBD2. Germline assignment: CDR1 SNHLY and CDR2 FYNNEI. V was pared by 7 bases and J by 0 bases, with 4 bases of the junction left unmatched. The CDR3 is made up of 16 amino acids. In nucleotides, the CDR3 is TGTGCCAGCAAAGGGACTAGCGGAGCGAACACCGGGGAGCTGTTTTTT. It translates to CASKGTSGANTGELFF.

The chain carries TRBV30 and TRBJ2-1; D gene uncertain. Germline CDR1 and CDR2: GTSNPN and SVGIG (reference sequence). CDR3 length equals 11 residues. Deletions cut 1 base from V and 8 bases from J, with 6 bases between. The CDR3 spells CAWSGVYEQFF. The CDR3, as DNA: TGTGCCTGGAGTGGCGTCTATGAGCAGTTCTTC.

The V call is TRBV30, the J call TRBJ2-1; tentatively, D is TRBD2 (6 bases). The CDR3 has 12 amino acids. Germline V lookup: CDR1 GTSNPN, CDR2 SVGIG (reference sequence). V shed 5 bases and J shed 6 bases, with 11 bases lying between them. CDR3 in amino acids: CAWSREVNEQFF. CDR3 sequence (DNA): TGTGCCTGGTCGCGGGAAGTCAATGAGCAGTTCTTC.

The rearrangement links TRBV7-9 to TRBJ2-7; the match to TRBD1 covers 8 bases. This CDR3 contains 14 residues. Germline V gives CDR1 SEHNR, CDR2 FQNEAQ (reference sequence). V was pared by 1 base and J by 4 bases, with 3 bases of the junction left unmatched. The CDR3 spells CASSLGTGSYEQYF. CDR3 bases: TGTGCCAGCAGCTTAGGGACAGGGAGTTACGAGCAGTACTTC.

The chain couples TRBV30 to TRBJ1-1, with 8 bases matching TRBD1. The trim removed 6 bases at V and 5 bases at J, leaving 5 bases unmatched. The CDR3 has 12 residues. Per germline, CDR1 GTSNPN and CDR2 SVGIG (reference sequence). CDR3 amino acids: CACLWTGTEAFF. The CDR3 coding sequence is TGTGCCTGTCTTTGGACAGGGACTGAAGCTTTCTTT.

This clone was counted a few times. The chain is built from TRBV5-6 and TRBJ2-5; tentative D call: TRBD1 (7 bases). V lost 4 bases, J lost 5 bases, and 18 bases lay in between. Per the germline V gene, CDR1 is SGHDT and CDR2 is YYEEEE. The CDR3 is 15 residues long. CDR3 in DNA: TGTGCCAGCAGCCGTCTAACAGGGGCGGGGGAGACCCAGTACTTC. Amino acids: CASSRLTGAGETQYF. Full variable domain (rest looked up from reference TRBV5-6 and TRBJ2-5): DAGVTQSPTHLIKTRGQQVTLRCSPKSGHDTVSWYQQALGQGPQFIFQYYEEEERQRGNFPDRFSGHQFPNYSSELNVNALLLGDSALYLCASSRLTGAGETQYFGPGTRLLVL.

This clone was counted only a few times. The V and J genes are TRBV9 and TRBJ2-3, with a tentative D call TRBD2 (5 bases). The CDR3 covers 10 residues. V was clipped by 7 bases and J by 10 bases, with 10 bases between them. Germline CDR1 reads SGDLS; CDR2 reads YYNGEE. CDR3 DNA sequence: TGTGCCAGCGGAGGTAGACCGCAGTATTTT. As protein: CASGGRPQYF.

This clone was detected only once. The V and J genes are TRBV30 and TRBJ2-7; 11 nucleotides match TRBD2. The CDR3 has 12 residues. J gave up 13 bases and V 3 bases, and 8 bases lay outside the gene matches. The germline gives CDR1 GTSNPN, CDR2 SVGIG (reference sequence). In DNA form, the CDR3 reads TGTGCCTGGAGCCTGACTAGCGGGACGTGCTACTTC. Its translation is CAWSLTSGTCYF.

The chain carries TRBV5-1 and TRBJ2-1, with 9 bases identical to TRBD1. This CDR3 has 14 amino acids. Germline CDR1 SGHRS, CDR2 YFSETQ. With V trimmed by 1 base and J by 8 bases, 4 bases remained unmatched. The CDR3 reads CASSLTGGADEQFF. CDR3 DNA: TGCGCCAGCAGCTTGACAGGGGGCGCGGATGAGCAGTTCTTC.

V gene TRBV5-1 combines with J gene TRBJ1-2; no firm D call. Germline V gene lookup returns CDR1 SGHRS and CDR2 YFSETQ. V dropped 1 base and J dropped 1 base, with 8 bases sitting between them. The CDR3 length is 14 residues. In nucleotides, the CDR3 is TGCGCCAGCAGCTTGCGGCAGCTTAACTATGGCTACACCTTC. It yields the protein CASSLRQLNYGYTF.

This chain links TRBV7-2 with TRBJ2-7; D remains unclear. Germline V gene sequence: CDR1 SGHTA, CDR2 FQGNSA. The CDR3 is 13 residues long. Trimming cost V 3 bases and J 3 bases, with 9 bases left between them. CDR3 sequence reads: CASSLDQFYEQYF. The DNA for the CDR3 is TGTGCCAGCAGCTTGGATCAATTCTACGAGCAGTACTTC.

The chain employs TRBV2 and TRBJ2-1; weak D call: TRBD1 (5 bases). The germline gives CDR1 SNHLY, CDR2 FYNNEI. This CDR3 is 13 amino acids long. V was shortened by 6 bases and J by 7 bases, with 13 bases between the two germline ends. The DNA of the CDR3 is TGTGCCAGCAGCTCAGGGCCGTTGAATGAGCAGTTCTTC. It is translated as CASSSGPLNEQFF. Full variable domain (missing parts from reference TRBV2 and TRBJ2-1): EPEVTQTPSHQVTQMGQEVILRCVPISNHLYFYWYRQILGQKVEFLVSFYNNEISEKSEIFDDQFSVERPDGSNFTLKIRSTKLEDSAMYFCASSSGPLNEQFFGPGTRLTVL.

This chain connects TRBV4-1 to TRBJ2-3; D possibly corresponds to TRBD1 (5 bases). V was pared by 1 base and J by 7 bases, with 15 bases between. The CDR3 spans 15 residues. Germline-derived CDR1 and CDR2 are MGHRA and YSYEKL. The CDR3 DNA reads as TGCGCCAGCAGCCAAGTAGGCCAGGGTAGGAATACGCAGTATTTT. Its translation: CASSQVGQGRNTQYF.

A word on this clone: Different DNA sequences within this sample yield the same CDR3. CDR3 bases: TGTGCCTGGAGTGATAGAGGGAATCAGCCCCAGCATTTT. Amino acid sequence: CAWSDRGNQPQHF. V is TRBV30 and J is TRBJ1-5; D unclear. CDR1 and CDR2 from the germline V gene are GTSNPN and SVGIG (reference sequence). The CDR3 runs 13 residues. V shed 1 base and J shed 4 bases, with 8 bases lying between them.

This clone was seen a few times. The chain employs TRBV5-1 and TRBJ2-1; tentatively, D is TRBD2 (6 bases). The germline V gene has CDR1 SGHRS and CDR2 YFSETQ. Trimming shortened V by 0 bases and J by 0 bases, and 13 bases separated the two germline ends. The CDR3 totals 17 residues. CDR3 DNA: TGCGCCAGCAGCTTGGCCGGGGGACTCCGCTCCTACAATGAGCAGTTCTTC. Translation gives CASSLAGGLRSYNEQFF.

The table lists this clone with a few counts. The chain employs TRBV19 and TRBJ2-2, with D maybe TRBD1 (5 bases). The germline gives CDR1 LNHDA, CDR2 SQIVND (reference sequence). The CDR3 spans 15 residues. V was trimmed by 5 bases and J by 4 bases, leaving 14 bases between them. CDR3 protein: CASSGQPGLTGELFF. For the CDR3, the DNA is TGTGCCAGTAGTGGCCAACCAGGGCTCACCGGGGAGCTGTTTTTT.

The chain links TRBV2 to TRBJ1-2; no firm D call. CDR1 and CDR2 (germline): SNHLY, FYNNEI. Trimming left V 6 bases short and J 6 bases short, with 20 bases between. The CDR3 length is 15 residues. The CDR3 loop reads CASRERRTVKHGYTF. The CDR3 nucleotides read TGTGCCAGCAGGGAAAGGCGCACCGTCAAACATGGCTACACCTTC. The whole variable domain, remainder taken from reference TRBV2 and TRBJ1-2, is EPEVTQTPSHQVTQMGQEVILRCVPISNHLYFYWYRQILGQKVEFLVSFYNNEISEKSEIFDDQFSVERPDGSNFTLKIRSTKLEDSAMYFCASRERRTVKHGYTFGSGTRLTVV.

V and J are TRBV5-1 and TRBJ2-7; D is possibly TRBD1 (5 bases). The V gene's germline CDR1 is SGHRS and CDR2 YFSETQ. This CDR3 spans 13 amino acids. V was pared by 1 base and J by 2 bases, with 7 bases between. CDR3 DNA sequence: TGCGCCAGCAGCTTGAGACAGACCTACGAGCAGTACTTC. The encoded protein is CASSLRQTYEQYF.

The gene calls are TRBV29-1 and TRBJ2-2; D is possibly TRBD1 (5 bases). The V end was cut by 7 bases, the J end by 4 bases, with 13 bases between. CDR1 and CDR2 from the germline V gene are SQVTM and ANQGSEA. The CDR3 runs 13 residues. This chain's CDR3 is CSACQTATGELFF. Written as DNA, the CDR3 is TGCAGCGCGTGCCAGACAGCCACCGGGGAGCTGTTTTTT.

The chain is built from TRBV29-1 and TRBJ2-7, with D tentatively TRBD2 (5 bases). The germline CDR1 and CDR2 sequences are SQVTM and ANQGSEA. The CDR3 extends over 13 amino acids. V was clipped by 4 bases and J by 2 bases, with 12 bases between them. This CDR3 is CSVATGNTYEQYF. The CDR3 coding sequence is TGCAGCGTTGCAACGGGGAATACCTACGAGCAGTACTTC.

This sequence joins TRBV29-1 and TRBJ1-2, with D possibly being TRBD1 (5 bases). The V end lost 0 bases, the J end lost 0 bases, and 5 bases lay between the germline ends. The CDR3 length is 13 residues. Germline lookup yields CDR1 SQVTM and CDR2 ANQGSEA. CDR3 amino acids: CSVEETANYGYTF. The CDR3 nucleotides read TGCAGCGTTGAAGAGACAGCTAACTATGGCTACACCTTC.